The next 6 T cell receptor beta chains were all read from a single sample in a study of blood T cell repertoires in COVID-19. The method was immunoSEQ multiplex PCR; TCRdb's version includes in-frame clones alone and lacks a portion of them. The sample has roughly 200,000 clones; about 88% are singletons. The sequencing input was PBMCs or T cells enriched from blood (not recorded which). The receptors were sampled from a woman aged 30 to 39 who had been exposed to COVID-19.

The chain couples TRBV3-1 (or the pseudogene TRBV3-2) to TRBJ2-5; 11 bases are a match to TRBD2. The CDR3 has 14 amino acids. Germline V lookup: CDR1 LGHDT, CDR2 YNNKEL (reference sequence). J was trimmed by 5 bases and V by 4 bases; bases with no gene match: 3. The CDR3 DNA reads as TGTGCCAGCAGCCTACTAGCGGGGGATGAGACCCAGTACTTC. This codes for CASSLLAGDETQYF.

The V call is TRBV30, the J call TRBJ1-1, with TRBD1 identical over 7 bases. Germline loops: CDR1 GTSNPN, CDR2 SVGIG (reference sequence). J was trimmed by 8 bases and V by 3 bases; bases with no gene match: 3. This CDR3 comprises 11 residues. CDR3 residues: CAWRLDREAFF. CDR3 nucleotide sequence: TGTGCCTGGAGGCTGGACAGGGAAGCTTTCTTT.

The chain carries TRBV3-1 (or the pseudogene TRBV3-2) and TRBJ1-2; tentatively, D is TRBD1 (5 bases). CDR3 length: 14 amino acids. V was trimmed by 4 bases and J by 6 bases, leaving 15 bases between them. Germline-derived CDR1 and CDR2 are LGHDT and YNNKEL (reference sequence). CDR3 DNA sequence: TGTGCCAGCAGCCCCCATGGGGGGGTCAATGGCTACACCTTC. This gives the protein CASSPHGGVNGYTF.

In DNA form, the CDR3 reads TGTGCCAGCAGTCTCCACCGACAGGGGGGATGGAACATTCAGTACTTC. Amino acids: CASSLHRQGGWNIQYF. The chain has TRBV28 and TRBJ2-4; 9 positions agree with TRBD1. CDR3 length: 16 residues. Germline V gene sequence: CDR1 MDHEN, CDR2 SYDVKM. V shed 5 bases, J shed 7 bases, and the junction held 12 bases outside the gene matches.

The V gene is TRBV12-3 or TRBV12-4, the J gene TRBJ2-4, with D tentatively TRBD1 (5 bases). V lost 3 bases and J 8 bases, leaving 11 bases between the germline ends. CDR3 length: 13 residues. CDR3 sequence: CASSLGRVDIQYF. The CDR3 DNA follows: TGTGCCAGCAGTTTGGGCAGGGTTGACATTCAGTACTTC.

This sequence joins TRBV7-3 and TRBJ2-2, with 7 bases that match TRBD2. V lost 4 bases and J lost 4; bases outside the gene matches: 9. This CDR3 region has 16 residues. Germline-derived CDR1 and CDR2 are SGHTA and FQGTGA. CDR3 sequence (DNA): TGTGCCAGCAGCTCAGGGCTAGCGGACATCACCGGGGAGCTGTTTTTT. This translates into CASSSGLADITGELFF.